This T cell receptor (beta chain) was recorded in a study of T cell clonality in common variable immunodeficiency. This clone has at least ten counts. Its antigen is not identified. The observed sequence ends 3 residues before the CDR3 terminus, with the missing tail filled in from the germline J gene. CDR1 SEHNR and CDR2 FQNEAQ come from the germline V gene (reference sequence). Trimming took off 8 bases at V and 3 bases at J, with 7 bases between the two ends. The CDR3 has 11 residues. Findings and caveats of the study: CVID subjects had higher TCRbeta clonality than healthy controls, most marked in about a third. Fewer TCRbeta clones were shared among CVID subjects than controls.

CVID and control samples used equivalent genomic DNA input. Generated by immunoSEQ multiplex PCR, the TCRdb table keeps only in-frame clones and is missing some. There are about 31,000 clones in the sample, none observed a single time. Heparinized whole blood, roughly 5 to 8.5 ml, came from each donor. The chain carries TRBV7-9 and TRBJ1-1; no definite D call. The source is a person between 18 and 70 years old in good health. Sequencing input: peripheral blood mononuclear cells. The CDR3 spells CASALDTEAFF. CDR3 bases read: TGTGCCAGCGCGCTCGACACTGAA.